Following are 24 T cell receptor beta chains from one sample sequenced in a study of blood T cell repertoires in COVID-19. Sequencing was performed with immunoSEQ multiplex PCR; in TCRdb, only in-frame clones are kept and a portion is missing. Counted here are approximately 180,000 clones, about 90% occurring once; the ten biggest clones make up around 2.5%. The sample consisted of peripheral blood. The origin of the receptors is a man in his forties with active or convalescent COVID-19.

The V and J genes are TRBV18 and TRBJ2-7, with 10 bases matching TRBD2. V shed 1 base and J 4 bases; nucleotides not matched to a gene: 10. The CDR3 spans 17 residues. Germline V gives CDR1 KGHSH, CDR2 LQKENI. The CDR3 spells CASSPLNTGTSVYEQYF. As DNA, the CDR3 is TGTGCCAGCTCACCACTAAATACCGGGACTAGCGTATACGAGCAGTACTTC.

The chain combines TRBV27 with TRBJ1-2, with TRBD1 matching 8 bases. Per the germline V gene, CDR1 is MNHEY and CDR2 is SMNVEV (reference sequence). This CDR3 contains 14 residues. With V trimmed by 3 bases and J by 7 bases, 7 bases remained unmatched. For the CDR3, the DNA is TGTGCCAGCAGTTTGGTATACGACAGGGGTGGCTACACCTTC. Amino acids: CASSLVYDRGGYTF.

This chain joins TRBV30 and TRBJ2-1, with TRBD2 identical over 12 bases. The germline gives CDR1 GTSNPN, CDR2 SVGIG (reference sequence). The CDR3 is 18 residues long. V lost 0 bases, J lost 0 bases, and 6 bases stayed unmatched. The DNA of the CDR3 is TGTGCCTGGAGTGTACGACTAGCGGGGGCCATCTCCTACAATGAGCAGTTCTTC. Translation: CAWSVRLAGAISYNEQFF.

The V gene is TRBV11-2, the J gene TRBJ1-6; the D gene is possibly TRBD1 (6 bases). V lost 3 bases, J lost 7 bases, and 13 bases lay in between. The CDR3 covers 15 residues. Germline V gives CDR1 SGHAT, CDR2 FQNNGV. CDR3 region: CASSLTPGQNSPLHF. The CDR3 coding sequence is TGTGCCAGCAGCTTGACCCCCGGACAGAATTCACCCCTCCACTTT.

This clone is a singleton in its sample. The chain employs TRBV14 and TRBJ1-6; D unclear. CDR3 length equals 16 residues. Germline loops: CDR1 SGHDN, CDR2 FVKESK. Trimming stripped 0 bases from V and 6 bases from J, with 12 bases between. CDR3 nucleotide sequence: TGTGCCAGCAGCCAAGAAATAACACCGGGTAATTCACCCCTCCACTTT. Its translation: CASSQEITPGNSPLHF. The complete variable domain, with remaining parts taken from reference TRBV14 and TRBJ1-6, reads EAGVTQFPSHSVIEKGQTVTLRCDPISGHDNLYWYRRVMGKEIKFLLHFVKESKQDESGMPNNRFLAERTGGTYSTLKVQPAELEDSGVYFCASSQEITPGNSPLHFGNGTRLTVT.

The chain recombines TRBV10-2 with TRBJ2-7, with TRBD2 matching over 9 bases. The CDR3 is 13 residues long. Germline lookup yields CDR1 WSHSY and CDR2 SAAADI. The ends lost 6 bases at V and 7 bases at J; junction bases unmatched: 7. CDR3 sequence: CASSSGGPWEQYF. The CDR3 DNA reads TGCGCCAGCAGCAGCGGGGGGCCCTGGGAGCAGTACTTC.

The rearrangement joins TRBV30 to TRBJ1-2, with D possibly TRBD1 on 6 matching bases. The V gene's germline CDR1 is GTSNPN and CDR2 SVGIG (reference sequence). CDR3 length equals 14 residues. Deletions cut 2 bases from V and 4 bases from J, with 14 bases between. CDR3 amino acids: CAWSPPWDIYGYTF. CDR3 DNA sequence: TGTGCCTGGAGTCCACCATGGGACATCTATGGCTACACCTTC.

This sequence joins TRBV5-8 and TRBJ1-1; D gene unclear. V was shortened by 6 bases and J by 5 bases, with 14 bases between the two germline ends. CDR3 length: 13 residues. Germline CDR1 SGHTS, CDR2 YDEGEE. The CDR3 sequence: CASTSRSGTEAFF. The DNA for the CDR3 is TGTGCCAGCACCTCCCGGTCGGGAACTGAAGCTTTCTTT.

This clone was seen just once. The V gene is TRBV19, the J gene TRBJ1-5; 7 nucleotides line up with TRBD1. Germline values: CDR1 LNHDA, CDR2 SQIVND (reference sequence). Trimming took 5 bases from V and 0 from J; bases not matched to a gene: 7. This CDR3 region has 16 residues. CDR3 coding DNA: TGTGCCAGTAGTGGTCAACAGGGGAATAGCAATCAGCCCCAGCATTTT. Its protein product is CASSGQQGNSNQPQHF.

The chain's CDR3 is CASSIERGRRSGAFF. The CDR3 DNA sequence: TGTGCCAGTAGTATAGAGAGAGGGAGACGGTCCGGAGCTTTCTTT. V is TRBV19 and J is TRBJ1-1; unclear D gene. The V end was cut by 0 bases, the J end by 10 bases, with 18 bases between. The CDR3 runs 15 residues. Germline V CDR1 and CDR2: LNHDA, SQIVND (reference sequence).

As DNA, the CDR3 is TGTGCCAGCAGTTACTCTAGCGGGGGGGCCACTAATGAGCAGTTCTTC. Translating gives CASSYSSGGATNEQFF. The V call is TRBV6-5, the J call TRBJ2-1; 11 bases agree with TRBD2. This CDR3 has 16 residues. With 0 bases clipped from V and 7 bases from J, the junction kept 5 bases outside the gene matches. The germline CDR1 and CDR2 sequences are MNHEY and SVGAGI.

The chain combines TRBV6-1 with TRBJ2-1; TRBD2 is a possible D gene (7 bases). The CDR3 covers 16 residues. The germline CDR1 and CDR2 sequences are MNHNS and SASEGT. V was trimmed by 2 bases and J by 2 bases, leaving 13 bases between them. CDR3 amino acids: CASSERGGGTYNEQFF. In DNA, the CDR3 is TGTGCCAGCAGTGAAAGAGGGGGGGGTACCTACAATGAGCAGTTCTTC.

This clone was found a few times. The gene calls are TRBV9 and TRBJ1-2; 7 positions agree with TRBD1. The CDR3 length is 15 residues. Unmatched junction bases numbered 10, after V lost 4 bases and J lost 4 bases. In germline, CDR1 is SGDLS, CDR2 YYNGEE. The CDR3 nucleotides are TGTGCCAGCAGCCCAGGGGGGACGGACCCCTATGGCTACACCTTC. Amino acids: CASSPGGTDPYGYTF. Looking up the rest from reference TRBV9 and TRBJ1-2 gives the full variable domain: DSGVTQTPKHLITATGQRVTLRCSPRSGDLSVYWYQQSLDQGLQFLIQYYNGEERAKGNILERFSAQQFPDLHSELNLSSLELGDSALYFCASSPGGTDPYGYTFGSGTRLTVV.

The rearrangement joins TRBV10-3 to TRBJ2-6; 8 nucleotides line up with TRBD1. This CDR3 region has 16 residues. V was clipped by 4 bases and J by 4 bases; unmatched bases: 6. Per the germline V gene, CDR1 is ENHRY and CDR2 is SYGVKD. For the CDR3, the DNA is TGTGCCATCAGTGTCGACAGGGGAGCCGGGGCCAACGTCCTGACTTTC. Residues: CAISVDRGAGANVLTF.

V usage is TRBV5-8 and J usage is TRBJ2-7; 10 bases align to TRBD1. The CDR3 is 14 amino acids. The V segment lost 4 bases and the J segment 6 bases; nucleotides outside the gene matches: 7. Germline CDR1 SGHTS, CDR2 YDEGEE. The CDR3 DNA reads TGTGCCAGCAGCCCCGGGACAGGGGTGGTCGAGCAGTACTTC. Protein sequence: CASSPGTGVVEQYF.

The V and J genes are TRBV4-3 and TRBJ2-1; TRBD2 matches at 11 bases. CDR3 length: 16 amino acids. Germline CDR1 is LGHNA and CDR2 is YSLEER. V shed 6 bases and J 9 bases; nucleotides not matched to a gene: 13. The CDR3, as DNA: TGCGCCAGCAGTCTTTTCGAGACTAGCGGGGCTGCTGAGCAGTTCTTC. It specifies CASSLFETSGAAEQFF.

The V and J genes are TRBV15 and TRBJ1-4, with TRBD1 as a possible D gene (5 bases). Germline V gene data show CDR1 as LNHNV and CDR2 as YYDKDF (reference sequence). Between the trimmed V and J ends, which lost 0 bases and 10 bases, there was a span of 6 bases. The CDR3 has 12 amino acids. CDR3 residues: CATSRDRAKLFF. The CDR3 coding sequence is TGTGCCACCAGCAGAGACAGGGCAAAACTGTTTTTT.

This sequence joins TRBV7-3 and TRBJ2-3, with D maybe TRBD1 (6 bases). The length of the CDR3 is 14 residues. V lost 5 bases to trimming and J lost 2 bases, with 11 bases between them. Germline CDR1 SGHTA, CDR2 FQGTGA. The chain's CDR3 is CASSRDRFTDTQYF. Here the CDR3 DNA reads TGTGCCAGCAGCCGTGACAGGTTCACAGATACGCAGTATTTT.

This chain joins TRBV6-5 and TRBJ2-7; D is uncertain. Between the trimmed V and J ends, which lost 8 bases and 2 bases, there was a span of 4 bases. Germline lookup yields CDR1 MNHEY and CDR2 SVGAGI. CDR3 length: 10 amino acids. Here the CDR3 reads CASGPYEQYF. CDR3 in DNA: TGTGCCAGCGGCCCCTACGAGCAGTACTTC.

This chain connects TRBV5-5 to TRBJ1-1, with TRBD1 as a possible D gene (5 bases). The germline V and J ends were trimmed by 3 bases and 0 bases, with 12 bases remaining between them. Looked up from germline, CDR1 is SGHKS and CDR2 is YYEKEE (reference sequence). The CDR3 length is 15 residues. The CDR3 nucleotides read TGTGCCAGCAGCTCCGCCGGGGGGGTGAACACTGAAGCTTTCTTT. It specifies CASSSAGGVNTEAFF.

J is TRBJ1-4 and V is TRBV7-9; D not resolved. The germline V gene encodes CDR1 SEHNR and CDR2 FQNEAQ (reference sequence). The CDR3 runs 14 residues. The V gene lost 3 bases and the J gene lost 2 bases, with 7 bases spanning the gap. The CDR3 DNA reads as TGTGCCAGCAGCTTTAGCCAGACTAATGAAAAACTGTTTTTT. Translating it yields CASSFSQTNEKLFF.

The chain recombines TRBV7-9 with TRBJ2-1; 12 nucleotides match TRBD2. The CDR3 is made up of 16 amino acids. Germline trimming cut 1 base from V and 6 bases from J; bases unmatched to any gene: 4. CDR1 SEHNR and CDR2 FQNEAQ come from the germline V gene (reference sequence). CDR3 DNA sequence: TGTGCCAGCAGCTTAGTGGCTAGCGGGGGGGCCAATGAGCAGTTCTTC. Protein sequence: CASSLVASGGANEQFF.

The chain joins TRBV30 to TRBJ2-6; perhaps TRBD1 as D (6 bases). The CDR3 extends over 14 amino acids. Germline-derived CDR1 and CDR2 are GTSNPN and SVGIG (reference sequence). Deletions cut 7 bases from V and 0 bases from J, with 10 bases between. CDR3 sequence: CASDRFSGANVLTF. The CDR3 DNA reads TGTGCCTCGGACAGATTCTCTGGGGCCAACGTCCTGACTTTC.

The chain is built from TRBV9 and TRBJ2-3; 10 bases fit TRBD1. Germline CDR1 is SGDLS and CDR2 is YYNGEE. This CDR3 region has 15 residues. V lost 4 bases to trimming and J lost 6 bases; unmatched junction nucleotides: 8. The CDR3 nucleotides are TGTGCCAGCAGCATATCGACAGGGGGCAGGGATACGCAGTATTTT. Residues: CASSISTGGRDTQYF.